This T cell receptor beta chain is from a study of neurological immune-mediated disorders. Study-level points and caveats: For the multiple sclerosis repertoire cluster, an association with any clinical or MRI feature was absent. Whereas HTLV-1-associated myelopathy showed the most TCR clonal expansion, multiple sclerosis showed the least, with levels below those of healthy controls.

This clonotype occurred many times. The antigen remains unidentified. The unsorted libraries originated from 2 million PBMCs that had been stored at -80 C. Synthesis of cDNA was accomplished via 5'RACE employing 10-nucleotide random UMIs. One entry per CDR3 protein, called by TCRdb with MiXCR from the 5' RACE reads. The data hold about 46,000 distinct CDR3 sequences, with under 2% observed a single time. The CDR3 sequence is 15 residues long. Germline V gene sequence: CDR1 SGHRS, CDR2 YFSETQ. V shed 4 bases and J 3 bases; nucleotides not matched to a gene: 7. The gene calls are TRBV5-1 and TRBJ2-1; TRBD1 matches at 7 bases. The clonotype was recovered from a middle-aged woman with multiple sclerosis. The specimen was PBMCs. The CDR3 spells CASSNNRGCYNEQFF. CDR3 nucleotides: TGCGCCAGCAGCAATAACAGGGGCTGCTACAATGAGCAGTTCTTC.